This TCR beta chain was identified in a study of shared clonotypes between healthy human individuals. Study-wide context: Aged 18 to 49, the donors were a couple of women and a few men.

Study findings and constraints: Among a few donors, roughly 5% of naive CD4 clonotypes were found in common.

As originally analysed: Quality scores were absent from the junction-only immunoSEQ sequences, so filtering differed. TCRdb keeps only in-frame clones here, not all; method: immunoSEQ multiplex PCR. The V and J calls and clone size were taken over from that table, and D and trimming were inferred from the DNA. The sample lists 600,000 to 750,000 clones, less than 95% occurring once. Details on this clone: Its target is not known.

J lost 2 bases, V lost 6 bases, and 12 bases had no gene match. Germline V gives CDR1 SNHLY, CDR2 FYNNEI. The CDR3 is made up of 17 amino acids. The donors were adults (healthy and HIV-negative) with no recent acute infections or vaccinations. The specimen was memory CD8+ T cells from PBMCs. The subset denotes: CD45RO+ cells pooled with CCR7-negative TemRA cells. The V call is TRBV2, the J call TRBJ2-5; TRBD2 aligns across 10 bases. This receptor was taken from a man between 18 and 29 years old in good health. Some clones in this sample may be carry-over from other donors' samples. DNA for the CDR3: TGTGCCAGCAGCTTCGACCGGACTAGCGGAGAACAAGAGACCCAGTACTTC. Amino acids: CASSFDRTSGEQETQYF.